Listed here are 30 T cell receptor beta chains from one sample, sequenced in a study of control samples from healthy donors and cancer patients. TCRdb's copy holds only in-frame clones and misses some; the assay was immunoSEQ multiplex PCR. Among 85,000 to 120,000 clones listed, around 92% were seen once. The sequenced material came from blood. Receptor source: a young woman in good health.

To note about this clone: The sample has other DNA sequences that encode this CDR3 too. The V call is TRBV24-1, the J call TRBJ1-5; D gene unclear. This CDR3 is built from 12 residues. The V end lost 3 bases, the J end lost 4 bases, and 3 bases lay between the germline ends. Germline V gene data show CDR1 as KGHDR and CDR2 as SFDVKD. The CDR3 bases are TGTGCCACCAGTGATCCAAATCAGCCCCAGCATTTT. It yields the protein CATSDPNQPQHF.

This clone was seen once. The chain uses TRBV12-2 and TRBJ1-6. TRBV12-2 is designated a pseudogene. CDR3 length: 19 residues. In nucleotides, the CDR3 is TGTGCAAGTCGTTTTTCTCCCCAGACGGAACTCCTTTGTAATTCACCCCTCCACTTT. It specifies CASRFSPQTELLCNSPLHF.

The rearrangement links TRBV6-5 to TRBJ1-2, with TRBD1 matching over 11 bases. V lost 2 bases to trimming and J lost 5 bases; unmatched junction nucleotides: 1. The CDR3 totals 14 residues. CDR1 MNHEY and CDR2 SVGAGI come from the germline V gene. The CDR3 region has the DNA TGTGCCAGCAGTTACGGGACAGGGGGGTATGGCTACACCTTC. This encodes CASSYGTGGYGYTF.

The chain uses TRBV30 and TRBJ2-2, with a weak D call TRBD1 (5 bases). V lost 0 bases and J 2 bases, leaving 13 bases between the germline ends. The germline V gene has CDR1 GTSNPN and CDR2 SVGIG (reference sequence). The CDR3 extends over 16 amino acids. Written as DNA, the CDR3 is TGTGCCTGGAGTGTTCTTGTAGACAGTAACACCGGGGAGCTGTTTTTT. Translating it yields CAWSVLVDSNTGELFF.

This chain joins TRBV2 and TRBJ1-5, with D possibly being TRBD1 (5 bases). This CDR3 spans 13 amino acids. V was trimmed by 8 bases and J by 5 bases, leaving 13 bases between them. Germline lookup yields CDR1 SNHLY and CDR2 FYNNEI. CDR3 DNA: TGTGCCAGCGAGGCAGGGACGTATCAGCCCCAGCATTTT. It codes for CASEAGTYQPQHF.

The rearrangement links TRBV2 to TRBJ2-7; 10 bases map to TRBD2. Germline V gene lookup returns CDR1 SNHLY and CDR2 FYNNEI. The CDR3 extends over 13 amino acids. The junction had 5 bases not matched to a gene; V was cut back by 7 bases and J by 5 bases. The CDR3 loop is CASKASGGNEQYF. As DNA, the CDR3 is TGTGCCAGCAAGGCTAGCGGGGGCAACGAGCAGTACTTC. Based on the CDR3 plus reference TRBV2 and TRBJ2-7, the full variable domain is EPEVTQTPSHQVTQMGQEVILRCVPISNHLYFYWYRQILGQKVEFLVSFYNNEISEKSEIFDDQFSVERPDGSNFTLKIRSTKLEDSAMYFCASKASGGNEQYFGPGTRLTVT.

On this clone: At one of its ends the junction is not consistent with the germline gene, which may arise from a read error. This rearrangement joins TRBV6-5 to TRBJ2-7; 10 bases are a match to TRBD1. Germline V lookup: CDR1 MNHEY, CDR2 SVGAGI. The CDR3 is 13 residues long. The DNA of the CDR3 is TGTGCCAGCAGTCCCAAGACCGGGACAGGGGTTCCCTTC. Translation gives CASSPKTGTGVPF.

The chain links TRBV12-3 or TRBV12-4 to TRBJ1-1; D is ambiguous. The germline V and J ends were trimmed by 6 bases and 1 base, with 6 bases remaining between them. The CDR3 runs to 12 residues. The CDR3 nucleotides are TGTGCCAGCAGCTCCGGGAACACTGAAGCTTTCTTT. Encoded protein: CASSSGNTEAFF.

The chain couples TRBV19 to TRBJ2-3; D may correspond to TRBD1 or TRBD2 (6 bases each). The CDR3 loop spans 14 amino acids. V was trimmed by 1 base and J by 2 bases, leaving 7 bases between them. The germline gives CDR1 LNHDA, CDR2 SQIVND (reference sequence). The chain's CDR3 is CASSIAGATDTQYF. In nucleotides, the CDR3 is TGTGCCAGTAGTATAGCGGGGGCCACAGATACGCAGTATTTT.

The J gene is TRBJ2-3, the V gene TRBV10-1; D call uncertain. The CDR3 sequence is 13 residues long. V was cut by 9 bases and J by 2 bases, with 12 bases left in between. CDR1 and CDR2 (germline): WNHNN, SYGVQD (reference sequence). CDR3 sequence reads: CASSYTTTDTQYF. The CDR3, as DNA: TGCGCCAGTTCCTACACAACCACAGATACGCAGTATTTT.

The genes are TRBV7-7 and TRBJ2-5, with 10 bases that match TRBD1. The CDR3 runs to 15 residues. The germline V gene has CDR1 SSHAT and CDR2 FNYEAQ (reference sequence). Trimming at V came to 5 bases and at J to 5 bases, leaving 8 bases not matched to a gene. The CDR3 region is CASSQEDRGFETQYF. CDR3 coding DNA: TGTGCCAGCAGCCAAGAGGACAGGGGGTTTGAGACCCAGTACTTC.

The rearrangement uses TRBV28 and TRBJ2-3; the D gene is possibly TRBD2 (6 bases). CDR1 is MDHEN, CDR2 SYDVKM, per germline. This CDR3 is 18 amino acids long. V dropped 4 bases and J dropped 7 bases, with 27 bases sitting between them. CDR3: CASSSYTRGGVVSYTQYF. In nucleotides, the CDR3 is TGTGCCAGCAGTTCCTATACGAGAGGCGGGGTGGTTAGTTATACGCAGTATTTT.

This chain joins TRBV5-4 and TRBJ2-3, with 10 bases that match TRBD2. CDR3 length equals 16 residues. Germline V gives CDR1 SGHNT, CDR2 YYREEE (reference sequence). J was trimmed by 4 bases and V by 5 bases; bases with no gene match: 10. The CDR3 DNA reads TGTGCCAGCAGTCTGGGAGCGGGGGGGCCCCCAGATACGCAGTATTTT. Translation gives CASSLGAGGPPDTQYF.

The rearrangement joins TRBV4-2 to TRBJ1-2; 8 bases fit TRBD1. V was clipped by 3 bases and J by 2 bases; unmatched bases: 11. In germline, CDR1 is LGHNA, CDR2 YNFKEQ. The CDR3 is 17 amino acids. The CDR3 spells CASSQAAGGTGNYGYTF. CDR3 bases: TGTGCCAGCAGCCAGGCTGCAGGGGGCACTGGGAACTATGGCTACACCTTC.

Written as DNA, the CDR3 is TGTGCCAGCAGCCAAGTTCAGGGGCAAGGCGAGCAGTACTTC. Translation: CASSQVQGQGEQYF. The chain links TRBV3-1 (or the pseudogene TRBV3-2) to TRBJ2-7; D may be TRBD1 (6 bases). CDR3 length: 14 residues. Between the trimmed V and J ends, which lost 1 base and 6 bases, there was a span of 13 bases. Per germline, CDR1 LGHDT and CDR2 YNNKEL (reference sequence).

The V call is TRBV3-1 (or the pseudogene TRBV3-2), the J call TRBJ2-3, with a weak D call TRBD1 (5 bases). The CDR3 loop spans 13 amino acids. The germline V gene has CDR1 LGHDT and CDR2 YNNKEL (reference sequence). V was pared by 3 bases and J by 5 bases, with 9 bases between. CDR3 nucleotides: TGTGCCAGCAGCCAGCGGACATTAGATACGCAGTATTTT. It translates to CASSQRTLDTQYF.

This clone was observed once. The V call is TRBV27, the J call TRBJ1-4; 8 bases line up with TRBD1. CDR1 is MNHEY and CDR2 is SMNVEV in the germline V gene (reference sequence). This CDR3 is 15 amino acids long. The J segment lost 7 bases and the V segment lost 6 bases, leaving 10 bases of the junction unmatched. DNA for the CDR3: TGTGCCAGCAGGACCTCAGGACAGGGAGGTGAAAAACTGTTTTTT. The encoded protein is CASRTSGQGGEKLFF.

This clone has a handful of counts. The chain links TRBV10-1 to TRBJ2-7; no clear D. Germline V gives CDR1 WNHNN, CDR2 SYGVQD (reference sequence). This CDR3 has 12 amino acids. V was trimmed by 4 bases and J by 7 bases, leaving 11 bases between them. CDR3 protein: CASSGSLQEQYF. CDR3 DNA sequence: TGCGCCAGCAGTGGATCCCTCCAGGAGCAGTACTTC.

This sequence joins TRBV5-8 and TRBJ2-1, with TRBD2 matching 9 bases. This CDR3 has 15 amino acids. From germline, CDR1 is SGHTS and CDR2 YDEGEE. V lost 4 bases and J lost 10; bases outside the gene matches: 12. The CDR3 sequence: CASSIPGLAFREQFF. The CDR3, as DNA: TGTGCCAGCAGCATTCCGGGACTAGCATTCCGGGAGCAGTTCTTC.

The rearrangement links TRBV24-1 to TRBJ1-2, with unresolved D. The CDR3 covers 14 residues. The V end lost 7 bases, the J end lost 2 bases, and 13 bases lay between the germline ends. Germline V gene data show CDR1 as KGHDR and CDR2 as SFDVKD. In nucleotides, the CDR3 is TGTGCCACCAGCCCACCGGGAGACAACTATGGCTACACCTTC. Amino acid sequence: CATSPPGDNYGYTF.

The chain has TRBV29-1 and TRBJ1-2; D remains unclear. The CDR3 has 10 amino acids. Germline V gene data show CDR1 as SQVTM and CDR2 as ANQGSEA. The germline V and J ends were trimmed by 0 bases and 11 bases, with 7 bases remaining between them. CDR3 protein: CSVEEGGYTF. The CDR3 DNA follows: TGCAGCGTTGAAGAAGGCGGGTACACCTTC. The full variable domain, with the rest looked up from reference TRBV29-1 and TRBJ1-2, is SAVISQKPSRDICQRGTSLTIQCQVDSQVTMMFWYRQQPGQSLTLIATANQGSEATYESGFVIDKFPISRPNLTFSTLTVSNMSPEDSSIYLCSVEEGGYTFGSGTRLTVV.

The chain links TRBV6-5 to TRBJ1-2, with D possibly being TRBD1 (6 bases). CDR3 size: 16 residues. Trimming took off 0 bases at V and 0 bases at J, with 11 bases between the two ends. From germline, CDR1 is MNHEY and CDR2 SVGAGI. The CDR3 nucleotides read TGTGCCAGCAGTTACTCGATCCCAGGGGCTAACTATGGCTACACCTTC. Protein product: CASSYSIPGANYGYTF.

CDR3 region: CASSYSGNYEQYF. The CDR3 DNA reads as TGTGCCAGCAGTTACTCGGGCAACTACGAGCAGTACTTC. V usage is TRBV6-2 or TRBV6-3 and J usage is TRBJ2-7; no clear D gene. The V and J ends lost 0 bases and 3 bases respectively, with 6 bases between them. This CDR3 is built from 13 residues. The germline gives CDR1 MNHEY, CDR2 SVGEGT.

For the CDR3, the DNA is TGTGCCAGTACCCCCCCTGGACACTCTTCTGGAAACACCATATATTTT. It specifies CASTPPGHSSGNTIYF. This chain uses TRBV19 with TRBJ1-3; a weak D match, TRBD1 (5 bases). The CDR3 is made up of 16 amino acids. The V end lost 7 bases, the J end lost 1 base, and 17 bases lay between the germline ends. CDR1 is LNHDA and CDR2 is SQIVND in the germline V gene (reference sequence).

This CDR3 is CASSPDSSGNTIYF. The CDR3 nucleotides are TGTGCCAGCAGCCCGGACAGCTCTGGAAACACCATATATTTT. This chain uses TRBV7-2 with TRBJ1-3, with D tentatively TRBD1 (6 bases). The CDR3 is 14 residues long. V was shortened by 5 bases and J by 0 bases, with 8 bases between the two germline ends. Germline loops: CDR1 SGHTA, CDR2 FQGNSA.

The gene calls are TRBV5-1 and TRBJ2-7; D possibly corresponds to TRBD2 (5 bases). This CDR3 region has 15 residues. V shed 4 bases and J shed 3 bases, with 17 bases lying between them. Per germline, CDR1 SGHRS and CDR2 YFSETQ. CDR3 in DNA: TGCGCCAGCAGCCCACTATACCCCGGGGACTACGAGCAGTACTTC. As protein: CASSPLYPGDYEQYF. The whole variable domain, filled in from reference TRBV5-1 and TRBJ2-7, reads KAGVTQTPRYLIKTRGQQVTLSCSPISGHRSVSWYQQTPGQGLQFLFEYFSETQRNKGNFPGRFSGRQFSNSRSEMNVSTLELGDSALYLCASSPLYPGDYEQYFGPGTRLTVT.

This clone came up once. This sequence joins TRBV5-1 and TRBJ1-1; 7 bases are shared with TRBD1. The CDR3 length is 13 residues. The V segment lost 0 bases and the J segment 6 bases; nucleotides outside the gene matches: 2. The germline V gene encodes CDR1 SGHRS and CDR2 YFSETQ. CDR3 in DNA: TGCGCCAGCAGCTTGGGACAGGGAGCTGAAGCTTTCTTT. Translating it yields CASSLGQGAEAFF. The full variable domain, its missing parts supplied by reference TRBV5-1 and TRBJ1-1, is KAGVTQTPRYLIKTRGQQVTLSCSPISGHRSVSWYQQTPGQGLQFLFEYFSETQRNKGNFPGRFSGRQFSNSRSEMNVSTLELGDSALYLCASSLGQGAEAFFGQGTRLTVV.

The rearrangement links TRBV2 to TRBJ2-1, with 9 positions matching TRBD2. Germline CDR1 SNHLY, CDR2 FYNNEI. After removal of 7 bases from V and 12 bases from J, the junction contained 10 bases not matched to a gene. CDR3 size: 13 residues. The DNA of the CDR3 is TGTGCCAGCATACGGCGGGAGGGAGGTCGGCAGTTCTTC. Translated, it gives CASIRREGGRQFF.

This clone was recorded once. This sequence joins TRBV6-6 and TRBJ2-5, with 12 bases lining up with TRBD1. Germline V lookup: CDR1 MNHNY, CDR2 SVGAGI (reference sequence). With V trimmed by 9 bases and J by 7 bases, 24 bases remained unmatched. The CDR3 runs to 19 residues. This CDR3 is CASSPGQGAARNIVGTQYF. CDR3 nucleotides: TGTGCCAGTAGTCCGGGACAGGGGGCGGCGCGGAACATCGTGGGGACCCAGTACTTC.

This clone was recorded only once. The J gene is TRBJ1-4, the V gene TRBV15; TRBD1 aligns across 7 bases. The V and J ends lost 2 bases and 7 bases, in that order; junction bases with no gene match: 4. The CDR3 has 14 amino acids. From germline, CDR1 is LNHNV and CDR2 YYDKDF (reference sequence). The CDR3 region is CATSRKTGSEKLFF. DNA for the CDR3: TGTGCCACCAGCAGAAAGACAGGGAGTGAAAAACTGTTTTTT. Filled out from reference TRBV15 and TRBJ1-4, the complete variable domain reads DAMVIQNPRYQVTQFGKPVTLSCSQTLNHNVMYWYQQKSSQAPKLLFHYYDKDFNNEADTPDNFQSRRPNTSFCFLDIRSPGLGDTAMYLCATSRKTGSEKLFFGSGTQLSVL.